These T cell receptor beta chains were read from a single sample in a study of control samples from healthy donors and cancer patients. The assay was immunoSEQ multiplex PCR, and TCRdb's table has in-frame clones only and misses some. Of more than 110,000 clones listed, around 85% are singletons. The sample taken for sequencing was blood. These receptors all stem from a woman between 25 and 40 years old in good health. CDR3s include the opening cysteine and the closing phenylalanine or tryptophan. A D gene is named only where the DNA matches it firmly. Some rows have no size entry. The others give once, few or many, or a class for an expanded clone.

v_call	clone_size	d_call	j_call	cdr3_aa	cdr3_nt
TRBV5-4	NA	NA	TRBJ2-1	CASRLDMSLANNEQFF	TGTGCCAGCAGACTGGATATGAGCCTCGCCAACAATGAGCAGTTCTTC
TRBV11-3	NA	NA	TRBJ2-7	CASSLAGAGPYEQYF	TGTGCCAGCAGCTTAGCTGGCGCGGGGCCCTACGAGCAGTACTTC
TRBV4-1	NA	NA	TRBJ2-7	CASSLGTFYEQYF	TGCGCCAGCAGCCTCGGGACTTTCTACGAGCAGTACTTC
TRBV29-1	NA	TRBD1	TRBJ2-2	CSVGTGGGGELFF	TGCAGCGTTGGGACAGGGGGCGGCGGGGAGCTGTTTTTT
TRBV2	NA	NA	TRBJ1-4	CASSYGVPTTNEKLFF	TGTGCCAGCAGTTACGGGGTACCCACAACTAATGAAAAACTGTTTTTT
TRBV19	NA	NA	TRBJ1-3	CASRLQSSGNTIYF	TGTGCCAGTAGACTTCAAAGCTCTGGAAACACCATATATTTT
TRBV12-3/TRBV12-4	NA	TRBD1	TRBJ2-2	CAKGDSYTGELFF	TGTGCCAAAGGGGACAGCTACACCGGGGAGCTGTTTTTT
TRBV9	NA	NA	TRBJ2-7	CASSLTGDEQYF	TGTGCCAGCAGCCTCACTGGGGACGAGCAGTACTTC
TRBV30	NA	NA	TRBJ2-7	CALTITGFSYEQYF	TGTGCCTTGACAATTACAGGATTCTCCTACGAGCAGTACTTC
TRBV9	NA	NA	TRBJ2-7	CASSSDEGSYEQYF	TGTGCCAGCAGCTCAGACGAGGGCTCCTACGAGCAGTACTTC
TRBV7-2	NA	NA	TRBJ2-5	CASSLRGRPGETQYF	TGTGCCAGCAGTTTGAGGGGGAGGCCGGGGGAGACCCAGTACTTC
TRBV21-1	NA	NA	TRBJ1-2	CASSKSPDDPTNYGYTF	TGTGCCAGCAGCAAAAGTCCAGACGATCCCACTAACTATGGCTACACCTTC
TRBV29-1	NA	NA	TRBJ1-1	CSATQGGNTEAFF	TGCAGCGCCACACAGGGTGGGAACACTGAAGCTTTCTTT
TRBV18	NA	NA	TRBJ1-5	CASSPQQVGNQPQHF	TGTGCCAGCTCACCTCAACAGGTGGGGAATCAGCCCCAGCATTTT
TRBV2	once	NA	TRBJ1-1	CASGDGGRMNTEAFF	TGTGCCAGCGGCGATGGGGGTCGGATGAACACTGAAGCTTTCTTT
TRBV7-8	NA	TRBD2	TRBJ2-7	CASSATGTSGSMGQYF	TGTGCCAGCAGCGCCACCGGGACTAGCGGGAGTATGGGGCAGTACTTC
TRBV6-5	NA	TRBD1	TRBJ2-2	CASSPYRGLSGELFF	TGTGCCAGCAGTCCATACAGGGGGCTGTCCGGGGAGCTGTTTTTT
TRBV5-4	NA	TRBD1	TRBJ2-4	CASSLDQGAVNIQYF	TGTGCCAGCAGCTTGGATCAGGGGGCGGTTAACATTCAGTACTTC
TRBV11-2	NA	NA	TRBJ2-2	CASSLVVSLGNTGELFF	TGTGCCAGCAGCTTAGTCGTGTCCCTAGGAAACACCGGGGAGCTGTTTTTT
TRBV9	NA	TRBD1	TRBJ1-1	CASSAGQGTEAFF	TGTGCCAGCAGCGCCGGACAGGGGACTGAAGCTTTCTTT
TRBV7-8	few	NA	TRBJ1-5	CASSLWQSFSNQPQHF	TGTGCCAGCAGCTTGTGGCAGTCCTTTAGCAATCAGCCCCAGCATTTT
TRBV7-9	NA	NA	TRBJ2-5	CASSSRGEAQYF	TGTGCCAGCAGCTCTAGGGGGGAGGCCCAGTACTTC
TRBV6-5	once	TRBD2	TRBJ2-7	CASLPGLAESYEQYF	TGTGCCAGCCTACCGGGACTAGCGGAATCCTACGAGCAGTACTTC
TRBV9	NA	TRBD1	TRBJ1-1	CASSVDRVTEAFF	TGTGCCAGCAGCGTCGACAGGGTGACTGAAGCTTTCTTT
TRBV7-7	NA	NA	TRBJ2-5	CASSPPSQETQYF	TGTGCCAGCAGCCCCCCCAGCCAAGAGACCCAGTACTTC
TRBV4-1	once	NA	TRBJ2-5	CASSPEVSAGVHETQYF	TGCGCCAGCAGCCCAGAAGTGTCGGCCGGGGTGCATGAGACCCAGTACTTC
TRBV12-3/TRBV12-4	NA	NA	TRBJ1-2	CASSFVGSYGYTF	TGTGCCAGCAGTTTTGTGGGGTCCTATGGCTACACCTTC
TRBV6-2/TRBV6-3	NA	NA	TRBJ2-2	CASSYPWDTNTGELFF	TGTGCCAGCAGTTACCCTTGGGACACGAACACCGGGGAGCTGTTTTTT
TRBV15	many	TRBD2	TRBJ2-1	CATSSGRGLAGEFYNEQFF	TGTGCCACCAGCTCGGGCCGGGGACTAGCGGGAGAATTTTACAATGAGCAGTTCTTC
TRBV28	NA	TRBD1	TRBJ1-5	CASSTGQAGQPQHF	TGTGCCAGCAGTACTGGACAGGCGGGGCAGCCCCAGCATTTT
TRBV7-2	NA	TRBD1	TRBJ1-1	CASSPRTGAPNTEAFF	TGTGCCAGCAGCCCTCGGACAGGGGCTCCGAACACTGAAGCTTTCTTT
TRBV19	NA	NA	TRBJ2-5	CASSILEAGTQYF	TGTGCCAGTAGTATTCTAGAGGCCGGGACCCAGTACTTC
TRBV11-2	NA	TRBD1	TRBJ2-7	CASSQGRRGLMDEQYF	TGTGCCAGCAGCCAGGGCCGCAGGGGGCTGATGGACGAGCAGTACTTC
TRBV7-2	NA	TRBD2	TRBJ2-1	CASSLVGTSGLPPEQFF	TGTGCCAGCAGCTTAGTAGGTACTAGCGGGTTACCCCCCGAGCAGTTCTTC
TRBV5-1	NA	TRBD1	TRBJ1-1	CASSLQGAGTEAFF	TGCGCCAGCAGCTTACAGGGGGCGGGCACTGAAGCTTTCTTT
TRBV10-1	NA	TRBD2	TRBJ2-2	CASSERRLAGSGELFF	TGCGCCAGCAGTGAGCGTCGACTAGCGGGTTCCGGGGAGCTGTTTTTT
TRBV24-1	once	TRBD1	TRBJ1-1	CATSDGQVSKAFF	TGTGCCACCAGTGATGGACAGGTGTCTAAAGCTTTCTTT
TRBV30	NA	NA	TRBJ2-7	CAWTRDSSYEQYF	TGTGCCTGGACACGGGACTCATCCTACGAGCAGTACTTC
TRBV6-5	NA	NA	TRBJ2-7	CASRQAGTRDEQYF	TGTGCCAGCAGGCAGGCTGGGACGAGGGACGAGCAGTACTTC
TRBV28	NA	NA	TRBJ2-7	CASSPRGTYHEQYF	TGTGCCAGCAGTCCCCGCGGGACCTACCACGAGCAGTACTTC
TRBV21-1	NA	NA	TRBJ1-5	CASRTGEEYSNQPQHF	TGTGCCAGCCGAACAGGGGAGGAGTATAGCAATCAGCCCCAGCATTTT
TRBV5-4	NA	TRBD2	TRBJ2-3	CASSFGLAGRRSDTDTQYF	TGTGCCAGCAGCTTCGGACTAGCGGGCCGACGGAGCGATACAGATACGCAGTATTTT
TRBV7-9	NA	NA	TRBJ2-7	CASSSPGTVDNPYEQYF	TGTGCCAGCAGCTCACCCGGGACGGTCGATAACCCCTACGAGCAGTACTTC
TRBV6-4	NA	NA	TRBJ2-2	CASSLAEVNTGELFF	TGTGCCAGCAGCTTAGCGGAGGTTAACACCGGGGAGCTGTTTTTT
TRBV5-6	NA	NA	TRBJ2-1	CASSLEPLACNEQFF	TGTGCCAGCAGCTTGGAGCCTCTGGCGTGCAATGAGCAGTTCTTC
TRBV5-8	NA	TRBD2	TRBJ2-2	CASSLTSGAGELFF	TGTGCCAGCAGCCTCACTAGCGGGGCCGGGGAGCTGTTTTTT